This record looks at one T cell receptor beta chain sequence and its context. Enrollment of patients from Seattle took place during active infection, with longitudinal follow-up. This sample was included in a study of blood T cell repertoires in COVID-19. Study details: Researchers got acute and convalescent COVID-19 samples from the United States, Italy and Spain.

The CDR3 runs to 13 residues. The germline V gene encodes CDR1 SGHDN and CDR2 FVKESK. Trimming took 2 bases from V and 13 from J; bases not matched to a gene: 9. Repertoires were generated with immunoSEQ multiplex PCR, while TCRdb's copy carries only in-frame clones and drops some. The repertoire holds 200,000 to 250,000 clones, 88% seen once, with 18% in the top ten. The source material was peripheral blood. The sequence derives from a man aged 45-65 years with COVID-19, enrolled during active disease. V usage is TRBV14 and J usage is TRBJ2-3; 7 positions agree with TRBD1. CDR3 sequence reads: CASSQIPDREEYF. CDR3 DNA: TGTGCCAGCAGCCAAATTCCCGACAGGGAAGAGTATTTT.